A selection of T cell receptor beta chains follows, all from one sample in a study of blood T cell repertoires in COVID-19. Profiling relied on immunoSEQ multiplex PCR, and the TCRdb table lists in-frame clones only, not all of them. This table has around 120,000 clones, about 87% appearing once. Sequenced material: peripheral blood. The receptors were gathered from a woman in her 70s with acute or convalescent COVID-19. CDR3s include the opening cysteine and the closing phenylalanine or tryptophan. A D gene is named only where the DNA matches it firmly. The listing skips clone size in some rows; elsewhere it reads once, few, many or a size class.

CASSVEDYRATYNEQFF,TGTGCCAGCAGCGTAGAGGACTATAGAGCCACCTACAATGAGCAGTTCTTC,TRBV9,-,-,TRBJ2-1
CATSDFGLNTEAFF,TGTGCCACCAGTGATTTTGGCCTGAACACTGAAGCTTTCTTT,TRBV24-1,once,-,TRBJ1-1
CASSLRVDYGYTF,TGTGCCAGCAGCCTCAGGGTAGACTATGGCTACACCTTC,TRBV7-9,few,-,TRBJ1-2
CASSPRSGDVGYTF,TGTGCCAGCTCACCAAGGTCAGGTGATGTTGGCTACACCTTC,TRBV18,once,-,TRBJ1-2
CALGQGIKGYTF,TGTGCCTTGGGACAGGGGATCAAAGGCTACACCTTC,TRBV30,few,TRBD1,TRBJ1-2
CASSQTRGGNEQFF,TGTGCCAGCAGCCAGACGAGGGGGGGCAATGAGCAGTTCTTC,TRBV3-1/TRBV3-2,once,-,TRBJ2-1
CSATGIANEKLFF,TGCAGCGCTACAGGGATTGCTAATGAAAAACTGTTTTTT,TRBV29-1,few,-,TRBJ1-4
CASSTSGAAYNEQFF,TGCGCCAGCAGCACGAGCGGGGCCGCCTACAATGAGCAGTTCTTC,TRBV5-1,-,TRBD2,TRBJ2-1
CATSDPGTGGTEAFF,TGTGCCACCAGTGACCCCGGGACAGGGGGCACTGAAGCTTTCTTT,TRBV24-1,-,TRBD1,TRBJ1-1
CASSLRDRTGEQYF,TGTGCCAGCAGTTTACGGGACAGGACGGGCGAGCAGTACTTC,TRBV28,-,TRBD1,TRBJ2-7
CATHRRGIFNQPQHF,TGTGCCACCCATCGGCGGGGGATTTTTAATCAGCCCCAGCATTTT,TRBV28,-,-,TRBJ1-5
CATSDLPQAGGLYNEQFF,TGTGCCACCAGTGATTTGCCCCAAGCGGGGGGGCTCTACAATGAGCAGTTCTTC,TRBV24-1,-,TRBD2,TRBJ2-1
CASSFRRGLSTDTQYF,TGTGCCAGCAGTTTTAGGCGGGGGCTTAGCACAGATACGCAGTATTTT,TRBV6-6,-,-,TRBJ2-3
CASRSRRGSNQPQHF,TGTGCCAGCAGATCCCGAAGGGGTAGCAATCAGCCCCAGCATTTT,TRBV6-5,-,-,TRBJ1-5
CASSLSEGARGTDTQYF,TGTGCCAGCAGTTTATCCGAGGGGGCTAGAGGCACAGATACGCAGTATTTT,TRBV27,-,TRBD1,TRBJ2-3
CASSLFVTANTEAFF,TGTGCCAGCAGTTTATTCGTGACAGCGAACACTGAAGCTTTCTTT,TRBV28,few,-,TRBJ1-1
CASNYRVFQPQHF,TGTGCCAGCAACTACAGGGTTTTTCAGCCCCAGCATTTT,TRBV28,-,-,TRBJ1-5
CASSYSGQMNTEAFF,TGTGCCAGCAGTTACTCGGGACAGATGAACACTGAAGCTTTCTTT,TRBV6-6,-,TRBD1,TRBJ1-1
CASSLPLYEQYF,TGTGCCAGCAGTTTACCTCTCTACGAGCAGTACTTC,TRBV28,-,-,TRBJ2-7
CASSPRGGRGYTF,TGTGCCAGCAGCCCGCGGGGGGGCCGGGGCTACACCTTC,TRBV6-5,-,-,TRBJ1-2
CASSQTSGRNEQFF,TGTGCCAGCAGCCAGACTAGCGGACGCAATGAGCAGTTCTTC,TRBV4-2,once,TRBD2,TRBJ2-1
CASSVAAGGTLNEKLFF,TGTGCCAGCAGCGTAGCGGCAGGGGGGACCCTTAATGAAAAACTGTTTTTT,TRBV9,-,TRBD1,TRBJ1-4
CASSGGTGASHAYEQYF,TGTGCCAGTAGTGGGGGGACAGGGGCTTCCCACGCCTACGAGCAGTACTTC,TRBV19,-,TRBD1,TRBJ2-7
CASSGQGPDTQYF,TGTGCCAGCTCTGGACAGGGGCCAGATACGCAGTATTTT,TRBV6-4,once,TRBD1,TRBJ2-3
CASRLGLADFNEQFF,TGTGCCAGCAGACTGGGACTAGCGGACTTCAATGAGCAGTTCTTC,TRBV5-4,-,TRBD2,TRBJ2-1
CASSQGGRRDEQYF,TGCGCCAGCAGCCAGGGGGGACGGCGGGACGAGCAGTACTTC,TRBV4-1,-,-,TRBJ2-7
CASSYTGAWDTEAFF,TGTGCCAGCAGCTACACAGGGGCTTGGGACACTGAAGCTTTCTTT,TRBV5-4,-,TRBD1,TRBJ1-1
CASREGWDRGKAFF,TGTGCCAGCAGAGAAGGCTGGGACAGGGGGAAAGCTTTCTTT,TRBV2,-,TRBD1,TRBJ1-1
CASSQPTRRRGTEAFF,TGCGCCAGCAGCCAGCCCACCCGGCGTCGAGGGACTGAAGCTTTCTTT,TRBV4-1,-,-,TRBJ1-1
CASRTSGGPQETQYF,TGCGCCAGCAGAACTAGCGGGGGGCCCCAAGAGACCCAGTACTTC,TRBV5-1,once,TRBD2,TRBJ2-5
CASSGQTNTEAFF,TGTGCCAGCAGTGGACAGACGAACACTGAAGCTTTCTTT,TRBV2,once,-,TRBJ1-1
CASRGAGLYTEAFF,TGTGCCAGCAGGGGGGCAGGACTCTACACTGAAGCTTTCTTT,TRBV6-5,-,-,TRBJ1-1
CASSKPTPGNTDTQYF,TGTGCCAGCAGCAAGCCGACTCCGGGAAACACAGATACGCAGTATTTT,TRBV7-9,-,-,TRBJ2-3
CASSLKQQGNTIYF,TGTGCCAGCAGCTTGAAACAGCAGGGAAACACCATATATTTT,TRBV5-4,-,-,TRBJ1-3
CSVGPGQGSTEAFF,-,TRBV29-1,-,-,TRBJ1-1
CASSLEINRGPSWSQYF,TGTGCCAGCAGCTTAGAAATCAACAGGGGCCCCAGTTGGAGCCAGTACTTC,TRBV11-3,-,TRBD1,TRBJ2-5
CASSEVQGAYGNTIYF,TGCGCCAGCAGCGAGGTACAGGGGGCGTATGGAAACACCATATATTTT,TRBV5-1,-,TRBD1,TRBJ1-3
CASSFRQGLANTGELFF,TGTGCCAGCAGCTTTAGACAGGGGCTAGCGAACACCGGGGAGCTGTTTTTT,TRBV7-3,-,TRBD1,TRBJ2-2
CASSLGGQGAIFVDSPLHF,TGTGCCAGCAGCTTGGGCGGGCAGGGGGCGATTTTCGTGGATTCACCCCTCCACTTT,TRBV5-4,-,TRBD1,TRBJ1-6
CAWTSGGPPDTQYF,TGTGCCTGGACTAGCGGGGGGCCCCCAGATACGCAGTATTTT,TRBV30,-,TRBD2,TRBJ2-3